Listed below are T cell receptor beta chains from one sample, sequenced in a study of cytomegalovirus exposure and HLA in healthy donors. This table comes from immunoSEQ multiplex PCR, and its TCRdb copy is limited to in-frame clones, with some not included. The sample gives tens of thousands of clones, roughly 94% of which show up once; 0.69% is in the top ten. Sample: PBMCs. The receptors were gathered from a woman aged 18-30 years in good health and CMV-seronegative. Both conserved end residues are part of each CDR3. A D gene is named only where the DNA matches it firmly. A row's size may be missing; if present it is once, few, many or a size class.

V,size,J,D,DNA,CDR3
TRBV11-2,.,TRBJ1-2,TRBD1,TGTGCCAGCAGCTTTGAACAGGGGATAGGAGGCTACACCTTC,CASSFEQGIGGYTF
TRBV7-9,.,TRBJ1-6,TRBD1,TGTGCCAGCAGCTTAGGAGGACAGGGGTACAATTCACCCCTCCACTTT,CASSLGGQGYNSPLHF
TRBV6-5,.,TRBJ1-2,.,TGTGCCAGCAGTTACGGAGGGTTAAGAGATGGCTACACCTTC,CASSYGGLRDGYTF
TRBV7-9,.,TRBJ2-7,.,TGTGCCATCGGACTAAAGCGGTTCTCCTACGAGCAGTACTTC,CAIGLKRFSYEQYF
TRBV25-1,.,TRBJ2-4,TRBD2,TGTGCCAGCAGTGGCCGGGGGACTAACCCAGCCAAAAACATTCAGTACTTC,CASSGRGTNPAKNIQYF
TRBV11-2,.,TRBJ2-5,TRBD1,TGTGCCAGCAGCCGTACAACAGGGGTCCAAGAGACCCAGTACTTC,CASSRTTGVQETQYF
TRBV4-1,.,TRBJ2-3,.,TGCGCCAGCAAATTTAAGGGGAGCGGGACAGATACGCAGTATTTT,CASKFKGSGTDTQYF
TRBV7-9,.,TRBJ1-1,.,TGTGCCAGCAGCTTAAAGTCGGACACTGAAGCTTTCTTT,CASSLKSDTEAFF
TRBV19,.,TRBJ1-1,TRBD1,TGTGCCAGTGACACGGGACAGCCGAACACTGAAGCTTTCTTT,CASDTGQPNTEAFF
TRBV5-1,.,TRBJ1-2,TRBD1,TGCGCCAGCAGCGTGGGGGCTAACAGGGGGTATGGCTACACCTTC,CASSVGANRGYGYTF
TRBV10-1,.,TRBJ2-4,.,TGCGCCAGCAGTGACGGGACTTCGGGGGACATTCAGTACTTC,CASSDGTSGDIQYF
TRBV5-4,.,TRBJ2-1,.,TGTGCCAGCAGCCCTGGGACACTTCAGTTCTTC,CASSPGTLQFF
TRBV5-4,.,TRBJ1-1,.,TGTGCCAGCAGCTTGGGTGCAGGTTTAGAAGCTTTCTTT,CASSLGAGLEAFF
TRBV9,.,TRBJ1-3,.,TGTGCCAGCAGCGCAGGGGCTGGAAACACCATATATTTT,CASSAGAGNTIYF
TRBV30,.,TRBJ2-1,TRBD2,TGTGCCTGCCAGACTAGCGTGGGCAATGAGCAGTTCTTC,CACQTSVGNEQFF
TRBV4-3,.,TRBJ2-1,TRBD2,TGCGCCAGCAGCCAAGATCGCGGCTGGGCGGGAGGGGGTGAGCAGTTCTTC,CASSQDRGWAGGGEQFF
TRBV6-6,.,TRBJ2-7,.,TGTGCCAGCAGCAGGGATGGGGACGAGCAGTACTTC,CASSRDGDEQYF
TRBV6-1,.,TRBJ1-3,.,TGTGCCAGCAGTGAAAGGCGGCTTCGTGGAAACACCATATATTTT,CASSERRLRGNTIYF
TRBV6-1,once,TRBJ2-5,TRBD2,TGTGCCAGCAGTGCCTCCGGGACTAGCGGGAGCGGGACCCAGTACTTC,CASSASGTSGSGTQYF
TRBV2,.,TRBJ2-5,TRBD2,TGTGCCAGCAATGCCTGGAGCGGGGGAATAGAGACCCAGTACTTC,CASNAWSGGIETQYF
TRBV5-1,.,TRBJ1-1,TRBD1,TGCGCCAGCAGCGTGGACAGGGGAACTGAAGCTTTCTTT,CASSVDRGTEAFF
TRBV7-8,.,TRBJ1-1,TRBD1,TGTGCCAGCAGCTTATTGGACAGGGGGAGTACTGAAGCTTTCTTT,CASSLLDRGSTEAFF
TRBV20-1,.,TRBJ2-7,.,TGCAGTGCGCGGGACGGGCGGGAGCAGTACTTC,CSARDGREQYF
TRBV9,once,TRBJ2-2,TRBD2,TGTGCCAGCAGCGTAGGGGGGGGGAGTAACACCGGGGAGCTGTTTTTT,CASSVGGGSNTGELFF
TRBV5-6,once,TRBJ2-5,TRBD2,TGTGCCAGCAGCCCGGGGGGGCCCCAAGAGACCCAGTACTTC,CASSPGGPQETQYF
TRBV5-1,once,TRBJ2-3,.,TGCGCCAGCAGCCCCAACGTAATCACTAGCACAGATACGCAGTATTTT,CASSPNVITSTDTQYF
TRBV4-1,.,TRBJ1-4,TRBD1,TGCGCCAGCAGCCACCTCCGACAGGGCACCAAATGGGATGAAAAACTGTTTTTT,CASSHLRQGTKWDEKLFF
TRBV10-1,.,TRBJ2-1,.,TGCGCCAGCAGCCCCCTGATCGGGAGTCGGGATGAGCAGTTCTTC,CASSPLIGSRDEQFF
TRBV10-3,.,TRBJ1-1,.,TGTGCCATCAGTGAGTCTGGAGGTACTGAAGCTTTCTTT,CAISESGGTEAFF
TRBV14,.,TRBJ1-3,.,TGTGCCAGCAGCCAAGACGGGTCCACTGGAAACACCATATATTTT,CASSQDGSTGNTIYF
TRBV4-1,.,TRBJ2-7,TRBD2,TGCGCCAGCAGCCAAGATACTAGCGGGAGTGGATACGAGCAGTACTTC,CASSQDTSGSGYEQYF
TRBV11-3,.,TRBJ2-2,TRBD1,TGTGCCAGCAGCTCGCACCCCGTGACAGGGGGGACCGGGGAGCTGTTTTTT,CASSSHPVTGGTGELFF
TRBV5-8,.,TRBJ1-6,.,TGTGCCAGCAGCTTCCGGACAGTTAACTCACCCCTCCACTTT,CASSFRTVNSPLHF
TRBV5-1,.,TRBJ2-3,.,TGCGCCAGCAGCCCGGGGGGCGGGGATACGCAGTATTTT,CASSPGGGDTQYF
TRBV7-8,.,TRBJ1-1,.,TGTGCCAGCAGCTTAATGCGAAGAAGCACTGAAGCTTTCTTT,CASSLMRRSTEAFF
TRBV14,.,TRBJ2-2,TRBD1,TGTGCCAGCCGGGACAGGCTACCGGGGGAGCTGTTTTTT,CASRDRLPGELFF
TRBV6-5,.,TRBJ1-4,TRBD1,TGTGCCAGCAGTACAGGGGACGTAGATGAAAAACTGTTTTTT,CASSTGDVDEKLFF
TRBV7-6,.,TRBJ2-5,.,TGTGCCAGCAGCCTCCCGGGTAGTAGCGGCCAGACCCAGTACTTC,CASSLPGSSGQTQYF
TRBV29-1,.,TRBJ2-1,TRBD2,TGCAGCGTGTCCCGTGGGACTAGCGGGGGTAATGAGCAGTTCTTC,CSVSRGTSGGNEQFF
TRBV18,.,TRBJ2-4,TRBD1,TGTGCCAGCTCCCCAACAGGGGGCCCGGACATTCAGTACTTC,CASSPTGGPDIQYF
TRBV5-5,.,TRBJ2-1,TRBD2,TGTGCCAGCAGCTTGACTAGCGGGAGGCCCCCGGGTGAGCAGTTCTTC,CASSLTSGRPPGEQFF
TRBV29-1,.,TRBJ2-3,TRBD2,TGCAGCGTTGAAGATCGAAGCGGGAGTCCTTCAGATACGCAGTATTTT,CSVEDRSGSPSDTQYF
TRBV11-2,.,TRBJ2-7,TRBD2,TGTGCCAGCAGCTTAGATTCGGGACGGGGACTAATTCGAGCCTACGAGCAGTACTTC,CASSLDSGRGLIRAYEQYF
TRBV5-1,.,TRBJ2-6,.,TGCGCCAGCACCTCTCTTTGGGCCAACGTCCTGACTTTC,CASTSLWANVLTF